A selection of T cell receptor beta chains follows, all from one sample in a study of blood T cell repertoires in COVID-19. Profiling relied on immunoSEQ multiplex PCR, and the TCRdb table lists in-frame clones only, not all of them. Here the sample spans 150,000 to 200,000 clones, around 82% being singletons. The sequencing sample was made of PBMCs or T cells enriched from blood (not recorded which). Receptor source: a woman in her forties or fifties with acute COVID-19. Each CDR3 is given with its conserved first and last residue. D genes are given only for firm matches. Where a row states a size, it is once, few, many or the class of an expanded clone; other rows omit it.

J: TRBJ1-1
length: 11
V: TRBV2
D: .
size: .
CDR3: CASSGSTEAFF
DNA: TGTGCCAGCTCGGGTTCCACTGAAGCTTTCTTT

J: TRBJ2-1
length: 14
V: TRBV18
D: TRBD1
size: few
CDR3: CASSPGQARDEQFF
DNA: TGTGCCAGCTCACCCGGACAGGCTAGGGATGAGCAGTTCTTC

J: TRBJ1-5
length: 14
V: TRBV11-2
D: TRBD1
size: once
CDR3: CASSIGQGDQPQHF
DNA: TGTGCCAGCAGCATAGGACAGGGAGATCAGCCCCAGCATTTT

J: TRBJ1-2
length: 16
V: TRBV7-9
D: TRBD1
size: .
CDR3: CASSLSDRGILGGYTF
DNA: TGTGCCAGCAGCTTAAGTGACAGGGGGATCTTGGGTGGCTACACCTTC

J: TRBJ2-5
length: 14
V: TRBV29-1
D: .
size: .
CDR3: CSVEAFLVEETQYF
DNA: TGCAGCGTTGAAGCTTTCCTAGTCGAAGAGACCCAGTACTTC

J: TRBJ1-2
length: 15
V: TRBV4-3
D: TRBD1
size: .
CDR3: CASSQLEGQNYGYTF
DNA: TGCGCCAGCAGCCAGTTAGAGGGACAGAACTATGGCTACACCTTC

J: TRBJ2-1
length: 15
V: TRBV3-1/TRBV3-2
D: .
size: .
CDR3: CASSPRQRNYNEQFF
DNA: TGTGCCAGCAGCCCCCGGCAGCGGAATTACAATGAGCAGTTCTTC

J: TRBJ1-4
length: 15
V: TRBV11-2
D: TRBD1
size: .
CDR3: CASSFRGQGDEKLFF
DNA: TGTGCCAGCAGTTTTAGGGGACAGGGGGATGAAAAACTGTTTTTT

J: TRBJ1-4
length: 14
V: TRBV5-6
D: TRBD1
size: .
CDR3: CASSFGQGYEKLFF
DNA: TGTGCCAGCAGCTTTGGACAGGGGTATGAAAAACTGTTTTTT

J: TRBJ1-4
length: 15
V: TRBV5-1
D: .
size: many
CDR3: CASSSSPAGGEKLFF
DNA: TGCGCCAGCAGCTCCTCCCCCGCGGGGGGTGAAAAACTGTTTTTT

J: TRBJ1-1
length: 15
V: TRBV4-1
D: .
size: once
CDR3: CASSQVWDTRTEAFF
DNA: TGCGCCAGCAGCCAAGTTTGGGACACCCGTACTGAAGCTTTCTTT

J: TRBJ1-1
length: 13
V: TRBV4-1
D: TRBD1
size: .
CDR3: CASSQDTARGAFF
DNA: TGCGCCAGCAGCCAAGATACAGCCAGGGGGGCTTTCTTT

J: TRBJ1-5
length: 14
V: TRBV3-1/TRBV3-2
D: .
size: .
CDR3: CASSQAGFNQPQHF
DNA: TGTGCCAGCAGCCAAGCAGGGTTCAATCAGCCCCAGCATTTT

J: TRBJ1-3
length: 16
V: TRBV28
D: .
size: .
CDR3: CASSLTRGGIGNTIYF
DNA: TGTGCCAGCAGTTTAACCCGGGGGGGGATTGGAAACACCATATATTTT

J: TRBJ1-4
length: 15
V: TRBV5-8
D: TRBD1
size: .
CDR3: CASSRYRGANEKLFF
DNA: TGTGCCAGCAGCCGGTACAGGGGTGCTAATGAAAAACTGTTTTTT

J: TRBJ1-1
length: 16
V: TRBV4-1
D: .
size: once
CDR3: CASSQVGGPLNTEAFF
DNA: TGCGCCAGCAGCCAAGTTGGAGGGCCTCTGAACACTGAAGCTTTCTTT

J: TRBJ2-3
length: 18
V: TRBV6-2/TRBV6-3
D: TRBD2
size: .
CDR3: CASSYTSSGGPSTDTQYF
DNA: TGTGCCAGCAGTTACACATCTAGCGGGGGTCCTAGCACAGATACGCAGTATTTT

J: TRBJ2-1
length: 15
V: TRBV3-1/TRBV3-2
D: .
size: .
CDR3: CASSQGVWAAGEQFF
DNA: TGTGCCAGCAGCCAAGGCGTTTGGGCTGCAGGTGAGCAGTTCTTC

J: TRBJ1-1
length: 11
V: TRBV29-1
D: .
size: .
CDR3: CSVESNTEAFF
DNA: TGCAGCGTTGAGTCAAACACTGAAGCTTTCTTT

J: TRBJ2-4
length: 11
V: TRBV7-9
D: .
size: .
CDR3: CASSLQYIQYF
DNA: TGTGCCAGCAGCTTGCAGTACATTCAGTACTTC

J: TRBJ1-2
length: 20
V: TRBV28
D: TRBD1
size: .
CDR3: CASNPPRTGLASFLNYGYTF
DNA: TGTGCCAGCAACCCTCCCCGGACAGGCCTTGCCTCCTTCCTTAACTATGGCTACACCTTC

J: TRBJ1-4
length: 13
V: TRBV29-1
D: .
size: few
CDR3: CSVADSTNEKLFF
DNA: TGCAGCGTGGCGGACAGCACTAATGAAAAACTGTTTTTT

J: TRBJ1-2
length: 13
V: TRBV6-5
D: .
size: .
CDR3: CASSYGGAGGYTF
DNA: TGTGCCAGCAGTTACGGGGGAGCGGGTGGCTACACCTTC

J: TRBJ1-1
length: 11
V: TRBV7-9
D: .
size: .
CDR3: CASRFGLEAFF
DNA: TGTGCCAGCAGATTTGGGCTTGAAGCTTTCTTT

J: TRBJ1-6
length: 14
V: TRBV19
D: .
size: few
CDR3: CASSIGSLDKALHF
DNA: TGTGCCAGTAGTATAGGTTCCCTGGACAAGGCCCTCCACTTT

J: TRBJ2-2
length: 18
V: TRBV28
D: TRBD2
size: .
CDR3: CASRLDFREAGPTGELFF
DNA: TGTGCCAGCAGACTAGACTTCCGGGAGGCAGGCCCCACCGGGGAGCTGTTTTTT

J: TRBJ1-3
length: 15
V: TRBV7-9
D: TRBD1
size: .
CDR3: CASSLGRGQLDTIYF
DNA: TGTGCCAGCAGCTTAGGGAGGGGGCAACTCGACACCATATATTTT

J: TRBJ1-1
length: 15
V: TRBV19
D: .
size: .
CDR3: CASIGSGLMNTEAFF
DNA: TGTGCCAGTATAGGATCGGGACTGATGAACACTGAAGCTTTCTTT

J: TRBJ1-3
length: 18
V: TRBV12-2
D: .
size: .
CDR3: CASRFGTGCNYSGNTIYF
DNA: TGTGCAAGTCGCTTCGGGACAGGGTGTAACTATTCAGGAAACACCATATATTTT

J: TRBJ2-3
length: 16
V: TRBV11-2
D: .
size: few
CDR3: CASSAAGPTFTDTQYF
DNA: TGTGCCAGCAGCGCTGCGGGGCCCACCTTCACAGATACGCAGTATTTT

J: TRBJ1-2
length: 14
V: TRBV28
D: TRBD1
size: .
CDR3: CASSVTGQYYGYTF
DNA: TGTGCCAGCAGTGTTACGGGACAGTACTATGGCTACACCTTC

J: TRBJ1-1
length: 13
V: TRBV10-3
D: .
size: .
CDR3: CAITGNQITEAFF
DNA: TGTGCCATTACAGGGAACCAGATCACTGAAGCTTTCTTT

J: TRBJ1-1
length: 13
V: TRBV5-6
D: .
size: .
CDR3: CASKSGQNTEAFF
DNA: TGTGCCAGCAAAAGCGGCCAAAACACTGAAGCTTTCTTT

J: TRBJ1-4
length: 15
V: TRBV27
D: TRBD1
size: .
CDR3: CASSFLGTANEKLFF
DNA: TGTGCCAGCAGTTTCCTGGGGACAGCTAATGAAAAACTGTTTTTT

J: TRBJ1-6
length: 12
V: TRBV13
D: .
size: .
CDR3: CACRTPGSPLHF
DNA: TGTGCCTGCAGGACCCCGGGTTCACCCCTCCACTTT

J: TRBJ1-5
length: 14
V: TRBV28
D: .
size: .
CDR3: CASSLGAGNQPQHF
DNA: TGTGCCAGCAGTTTAGGGGCGGGCAATCAGCCCCAGCATTTT

J: TRBJ1-5
length: 15
V: TRBV5-1
D: TRBD1
size: few
CDR3: CASSLAGQGNQPQHF
DNA: TGCGCCAGCAGCTTGGCCGGACAGGGCAATCAGCCCCAGCATTTT

J: TRBJ2-5
length: 15
V: TRBV7-2
D: .
size: .
CDR3: CASSSFMGQQETQYF
DNA: TGTGCCAGCAGCTCGTTCATGGGGCAGCAAGAGACCCAGTACTTC

J: TRBJ1-5
length: 15
V: TRBV5-1
D: TRBD1
size: many
CDR3: CASSRTGDSNQPQHF
DNA: TGCGCCAGCAGCCGGACAGGGGATAGCAATCAGCCCCAGCATTTT

J: TRBJ1-2
length: 16
V: TRBV28
D: .
size: .
CDR3: CASTARGRGGVAGYTF
DNA: TGTGCCAGCACCGCACGGGGGAGAGGGGGGGTTGCTGGCTACACCTTC

J: TRBJ1-1
length: 12
V: TRBV3-1/TRBV3-2
D: TRBD1
size: once
CDR3: CASKITGGEAFF
DNA: TGTGCCAGCAAGATTACAGGGGGCGAAGCTTTCTTT

J: TRBJ1-2
length: 13
V: TRBV7-2
D: .
size: many
CDR3: CASSHDSPIGYTF
DNA: TGTGCCAGCAGTCACGACAGCCCTATTGGCTACACCTTC

J: TRBJ1-2
length: 14
V: TRBV30
D: TRBD1
size: .
CDR3: CAWTPGQGGYGYTF
DNA: TGTGCCTGGACACCGGGACAGGGAGGCTATGGCTACACCTTC

J: TRBJ1-5
length: 13
V: TRBV28
D: .
size: .
CDR3: CASREYSNQPQHF
DNA: TGTGCCAGCAGGGAGTATAGCAATCAGCCCCAGCATTTT

J: TRBJ1-6
length: 16
V: TRBV25-1
D: .
size: .
CDR3: CASSESTGLRASPLHF
DNA: TGTGCCAGCAGTGAATCCACTGGGCTCCGTGCTTCACCCCTCCACTTT

J: TRBJ1-2
length: 12
V: TRBV28
D: .
size: .
CDR3: CASTQWSYGYTF
DNA: TGTGCCAGCACCCAGTGGTCCTATGGCTACACCTTC

J: TRBJ1-4
length: 16
V: TRBV30
D: TRBD1
size: .
CDR3: CAWRYPGQGAAGKLFF
DNA: TGTGCCTGGAGGTATCCGGGACAGGGGGCGGCGGGAAAACTGTTTTTT

J: TRBJ1-6
length: 15
V: TRBV7-9
D: .
size: .
CDR3: CASSPPGVYNSPLHF
DNA: TGTGCCAGCAGCCCACCGGGGGTTTATAATTCACCCCTCCACTTT

J: TRBJ1-2
length: 15
V: TRBV9
D: .
size: .
CDR3: CASSEVGMGSYGYTF
DNA: TGTGCCAGCAGCGAGGTTGGTATGGGCTCCTATGGCTACACCTTC

J: TRBJ1-5
length: 14
V: TRBV28
D: .
size: .
CDR3: CASSSIGGYQPQHF
DNA: TGTGCCAGCAGTTCAATTGGGGGGTATCAGCCCCAGCATTTT

J: TRBJ1-4
length: 13
V: TRBV5-5
D: .
size: .
CDR3: CASRPVAGVGLFF
DNA: TGTGCCAGCAGACCTGTCGCGGGGGTCGGACTGTTTTTT

J: TRBJ2-5
length: 16
V: TRBV19
D: .
size: .
CDR3: CASSTAGRGRKETQYF
DNA: TGTGCCAGTAGTACTGCCGGGAGGGGGCGAAAAGAGACCCAGTACTTC

J: TRBJ2-3
length: 13
V: TRBV9
D: TRBD2
size: few
CDR3: CASSGGGTDTQYF
DNA: TGTGCCAGCAGCGGCGGGGGAACAGATACGCAGTATTTT

J: TRBJ2-3
length: 16
V: TRBV7-6
D: TRBD2
size: .
CDR3: CASSLGGLAGAGTQYF
DNA: TGTGCCAGCAGCTTAGGCGGACTAGCGGGGGCTGGTACGCAGTATTTT

J: TRBJ1-1
length: 14
V: TRBV3-1/TRBV3-2
D: .
size: .
CDR3: CASSPGQLRTEAFF
DNA: TGTGCCAGCAGCCCAGGACAGTTGCGCACTGAAGCTTTCTTT

J: TRBJ2-1
length: 14
V: TRBV9
D: TRBD2
size: .
CDR3: CASSSSGGVNEQFF
DNA: TGTGCCAGCTCGTCTAGCGGGGGGGTCAATGAGCAGTTCTTC

J: TRBJ2-3
length: 15
V: TRBV2
D: .
size: .
CDR3: CASSATGGGSDTQYF
DNA: TGTGCCAGCAGTGCAACAGGGGGGGGCTCAGATACGCAGTATTTT

J: TRBJ2-6
length: 16
V: TRBV19
D: .
size: .
CDR3: CASSLRQFPGANVLTF
DNA: TGTGCCAGTAGTCTTAGACAGTTCCCTGGGGCCAACGTCCTGACTTTC

J: TRBJ1-5
length: 14
V: TRBV2
D: .
size: .
CDR3: CASSDLRVGQPQHF
DNA: TGTGCCAGCAGTGATCTCCGGGTTGGTCAGCCCCAGCATTTT

J: TRBJ1-6
length: 14
V: TRBV5-1
D: TRBD1
size: .
CDR3: CASSMDRGNSPLHF
DNA: TGCGCCAGCAGCATGGACAGGGGAAATTCACCCCTCCACTTT